This T cell receptor beta chain was observed in a study of a mutant IDH1 vaccine in newly diagnosed glioma. Study details: Antecedent treatment encompassed radiotherapy, temozolomide, or their combination; the majority received both.

Note on this clone: Its target is unknown.

The time point here: baseline, week 1 (first vaccination visit). Noted treatment: pre-vaccination baseline after standard-of-care therapy. Germline loops: CDR1 MNHEY, CDR2 SVGAGI. The CDR3 sequence is 14 residues long. J lost 7 bases, V lost 6 bases, and 7 bases had no gene match. Here immunoSEQ multiplex PCR was the method, and the copy in TCRdb shows in-frame clones only, minus some. The repertoire consists of roughly 70,000 clones, with around 80% occurring once and the leading ten covering about 4.8%. Study observations and caveats: Pseudoprogression apparently lacked any relation to changes in top peripheral T cell clonotypes.

This TCR was sampled from a woman younger than 30 with glioma. Some clones in this sample may be carry-over from other donors' samples. The sample here was peripheral blood mononuclear cells (PBMCs), taken from a glioma patient treated with radiotherapy, temozolomide or both. The V and J genes are TRBV6-5 and TRBJ2-2, with TRBD1 identical over 8 bases. The chain's CDR3 is CASRPTGVGGELFF. As DNA, the CDR3 is TGTGCCAGCAGACCGACAGGGGTTGGCGGGGAGCTGTTTTTT.